This entry lists 10 T cell receptor beta chains sequenced from one sample in a study of CD8 T cells in ankylosing spondylitis. MiXCR, run by TCRdb on the 5' RACE reads, gives a single entry per CDR3 protein. The table includes about 220,000 distinct CDR3 sequences, around 24% detected once. The sequenced sample consisted of blood, either unsorted or a sorted T cell fraction (not recorded which). These receptor sequences come from a male donor with ankylosing spondylitis or in good health (not recorded which).

This clonotype was observed a handful of times. V usage is TRBV5-1 and J usage is TRBJ2-5, with D possibly TRBD2 on 6 matching bases. The V end lost 2 bases, the J end lost 6 bases, and 20 bases lay between the germline ends. The CDR3 spans 16 residues. Germline V gene sequence: CDR1 SGHRS, CDR2 YFSETQ. CDR3 bases: TGCGCCAGCAGCTTTCTCACCGGGACTCAGGGAAAGACCCAGTACTTC. Protein product: CASSFLTGTQGKTQYF.

This clonotype was observed at least ten times. The CDR3 region has the DNA TGCGCCAGCAGCCCACAGGGGGCGGATTATGGCTACACCTTC. Residues: CASSPQGADYGYTF. The chain combines TRBV5-1 with TRBJ1-2; 9 bases line up with TRBD1. The ends lost 4 bases at V and 5 bases at J; junction bases unmatched: 6. Germline values: CDR1 SGHRS, CDR2 YFSETQ. The CDR3 loop spans 14 amino acids.

This clonotype was observed a handful of times. V and J are TRBV3-1 and TRBJ1-2; unclear D gene. The germline CDR1 and CDR2 sequences are LGHDT and YNNKEL (reference sequence). The CDR3 consists of 14 residues. V shed 4 bases and J shed 7 bases, with 16 bases lying between them. DNA of the CDR3: TGTGCCAGCAGCCCGACGGCGTCGGTGAGTGGCTACACCTTC. Protein product: CASSPTASVSGYTF.

This rearrangement joins TRBV20-1 to TRBJ2-1; the match to TRBD2 covers 8 bases. This CDR3 has 13 amino acids. V dropped 4 bases and J dropped 6; count of bases not matched to a gene: 5. Looked up from germline, CDR1 is DFQATT and CDR2 is SNEGSKA (reference sequence). The CDR3: CSAIRTSPNEQFF. CDR3 nucleotides: TGCAGTGCTATCCGGACTAGCCCCAATGAGCAGTTCTTC.

The V gene is TRBV4-2, the J gene TRBJ2-2, with D hard to call. From germline, CDR1 is LGHNA and CDR2 YNFKEQ. The length of the CDR3 is 14 residues. Trimming removed 4 bases at V and 5 bases at J, with 11 bases between. In DNA form, the CDR3 reads TGTGCCAGCAGCCCCGGGCAGCTGACCGGGGAGCTGTTTTTT. It encodes CASSPGQLTGELFF.

This clonotype was counted at least ten times. The rearrangement links TRBV20-1 to TRBJ2-7, with 7 bases aligning to TRBD2. Trimming took 6 bases from V and 1 from J; bases not matched to a gene: 12. The length of the CDR3 is 15 residues. Germline CDR1 reads DFQATT; CDR2 reads SNEGSKA (reference sequence). CDR3 residues: CSAGRSSGTSYEQYF. The CDR3 DNA sequence: TGCAGTGCCGGCCGTTCTAGCGGAACGTCCTACGAGCAGTACTTC.

This clonotype occurred a few times. The rearrangement joins TRBV12-3 or TRBV12-4 to TRBJ2-3; D call uncertain. This CDR3 is built from 14 residues. Trimming pared 6 bases from V and 5 bases from J, leaving 15 bases between. CDR3: CASSLTSAQDTQYF. The CDR3 coding sequence is TGTGCCAGCAGCCTTACTTCCGCCCAAGATACGCAGTATTTT.

This clonotype was counted ten times or more. The chain employs TRBV6-5 and TRBJ2-7; 10 bases align to TRBD2. V was pared by 4 bases and J by 7 bases, with 10 bases of the junction left unmatched. This CDR3 has 15 amino acids. From germline, CDR1 is MNHEY and CDR2 SVGAGI. The DNA for the CDR3 is TGTGCCAGCAGTTCCATAGCGGGAGGCCACATGGAGCAGTACTTC. It yields the protein CASSSIAGGHMEQYF.

This clonotype was observed at least ten times. The CDR3 region is CASSWRGVNEQFF. The CDR3 DNA sequence: TGCGCCAGCAGCTGGAGAGGGGTCAATGAGCAGTTCTTC. This chain joins TRBV5-1 and TRBJ2-1; TRBD1 or TRBD2 may be the D gene (5 bases each). This CDR3 comprises 13 residues. CDR1 is SGHRS, CDR2 YFSETQ, per germline. Deletions cut 3 bases from V and 6 bases from J, with 10 bases between.

This clonotype was detected many times. The chain employs TRBV27 and TRBJ1-5; 7 bases line up with TRBD1. Germline CDR1 reads MNHEY; CDR2 reads SMNVEV (reference sequence). V trimming: 0 bases; J trimming: 7 bases; junction bases outside the gene matches: 3. This CDR3 is built from 14 residues. CDR3 protein: CASSLSPGGQPQHF. The CDR3, as DNA: TGTGCCAGCAGTTTATCGCCAGGGGGACAGCCCCAGCATTTT.